This is a list of T cell receptor beta chains from one sample in a study of blood T cell repertoires in COVID-19. The table came from immunoSEQ multiplex PCR; TCRdb's copy has only in-frame clones and leaves some out. The sample shows around 76,000 clones, around 80% of them seen only once. The sample taken for sequencing was peripheral blood. The receptors come from a man aged 45 to 65 with COVID-19, enrolled during active disease. Both conserved end residues are part of each CDR3. D genes are given only for firm matches. Not all rows give a size; the values are once, few, many and, for expanded clones, a class.

v_gene: TRBV28
d_gene: TRBD1
abundance: -
j_gene: TRBJ2-5
CDR3nt: TGTGCCAGCAGTCAGGGGGAGCGCCAAGAGACCCAGTACTTC
CDR3aa: CASSQGERQETQYF

v_gene: TRBV5-1
d_gene: -
abundance: -
j_gene: TRBJ2-6
CDR3nt: TGCGCCAGCAGCTTGACAGGGATCACTGGGGCCAACGTCCTGACTTTC
CDR3aa: CASSLTGITGANVLTF

v_gene: TRBV5-4
d_gene: TRBD2
abundance: -
j_gene: TRBJ2-7
CDR3nt: TGTGCCAGCAGCTTGGAGTTAGCGGGAGCTCAGCAGTACTTC
CDR3aa: CASSLELAGAQQYF

v_gene: TRBV6-1
d_gene: TRBD1
abundance: -
j_gene: TRBJ2-2
CDR3nt: TGTGCCAGCAGTGAGGACAGGGGAATGGGCGGGGAGCTGTTTTTT
CDR3aa: CASSEDRGMGGELFF

v_gene: TRBV9
d_gene: TRBD2
abundance: -
j_gene: TRBJ2-1
CDR3nt: TGTGCCAGCAGCGATCCGGGACCGAAAGCGGGAAATCGCAACAATGAGCAGTTCTTC
CDR3aa: CASSDPGPKAGNRNNEQFF

v_gene: TRBV14
d_gene: TRBD1
abundance: -
j_gene: TRBJ2-1
CDR3nt: TGTGCCAGCAGCCAAGATTTAAATCTAGGGACAGCATACAATGAGCAGTTCTTC
CDR3aa: CASSQDLNLGTAYNEQFF

v_gene: TRBV30
d_gene: TRBD1
abundance: -
j_gene: TRBJ1-4
CDR3nt: TGTGCCTGGGGGACAGCGAATGAAAAACTGTTTTTT
CDR3aa: CAWGTANEKLFF

v_gene: TRBV29-1
d_gene: -
abundance: -
j_gene: TRBJ1-3
CDR3nt: TGCAGCGTCTCAATACGGGGGACTGGAAACACCATATATTTT
CDR3aa: CSVSIRGTGNTIYF

v_gene: TRBV5-4
d_gene: TRBD1
abundance: -
j_gene: TRBJ2-7
CDR3nt: TGTGCCAGCAGCTCCCGGACAGGGGGGTACGAGCAGTACTTC
CDR3aa: CASSSRTGGYEQYF

v_gene: TRBV5-5
d_gene: -
abundance: -
j_gene: TRBJ2-3
CDR3nt: TGTGCCAGCAGCAGAACTAGCCCAGATACGCAGTATTTT
CDR3aa: CASSRTSPDTQYF

v_gene: TRBV30
d_gene: -
abundance: -
j_gene: TRBJ1-5
CDR3nt: TGTGCCTGGAGTGTCCCCGGTCAGCCCCAGCATTTT
CDR3aa: CAWSVPGQPQHF

v_gene: TRBV4-1
d_gene: TRBD1
abundance: -
j_gene: TRBJ2-7
CDR3nt: TGCGCCAGCAGCCAAGGATCGGACAGGGCCTACGAGCAGTACTTC
CDR3aa: CASSQGSDRAYEQYF

v_gene: TRBV27
d_gene: TRBD2
abundance: -
j_gene: TRBJ2-1
CDR3nt: TGTGCCAGCAGTTTATCTGTAGCGGGTCCTTACAATGAGCAGTTCTTC
CDR3aa: CASSLSVAGPYNEQFF

v_gene: TRBV6-6
d_gene: -
abundance: -
j_gene: TRBJ1-5
CDR3nt: TGTGCCAGCGTGGGGGGAGGTGGAGTTACGCCCCAGCATTTT
CDR3aa: CASVGGGGVTPQHF

v_gene: TRBV10-3
d_gene: TRBD1
abundance: -
j_gene: TRBJ2-7
CDR3nt: TGTGCCATCAGGAAGGACAGGGACTACGAGCAGTACTTC
CDR3aa: CAIRKDRDYEQYF

v_gene: TRBV7-2
d_gene: TRBD2
abundance: once
j_gene: TRBJ2-3
CDR3nt: TGTGCCAGCAGCTTAGATAGCGGGAGGCCAGATACGCAGTATTTT
CDR3aa: CASSLDSGRPDTQYF

v_gene: TRBV11-2
d_gene: TRBD1
abundance: once
j_gene: TRBJ2-4
CDR3nt: TGTGCCAGCTCAAGGCAGGGGGAAAACATTCAGTACTTC
CDR3aa: CASSRQGENIQYF

v_gene: TRBV5-6
d_gene: -
abundance: -
j_gene: TRBJ1-1
CDR3nt: TGTGCCAGCAGCGATCCTCAACAGAAGAACACTGAAGCTTTCTTT
CDR3aa: CASSDPQQKNTEAFF

v_gene: TRBV5-5
d_gene: -
abundance: -
j_gene: TRBJ2-3
CDR3nt: TGTGCCAGCAGCTTGTCAGTTAATATAGATACGCAGTATTTT
CDR3aa: CASSLSVNIDTQYF

v_gene: TRBV2
d_gene: -
abundance: few
j_gene: TRBJ2-1
CDR3nt: TGTGCCATCCTGGGGAGTTCGGCCGACTACAATGAGCAGTTCTTC
CDR3aa: CAILGSSADYNEQFF

v_gene: TRBV5-4
d_gene: -
abundance: few
j_gene: TRBJ1-1
CDR3nt: TGTGCCAGCAGCTCGGTTACAGAGAACACTGAAGCTTTCTTT
CDR3aa: CASSSVTENTEAFF

v_gene: TRBV28
d_gene: -
abundance: -
j_gene: TRBJ1-5
CDR3nt: TGTGCCAGCAGTTTAGGCACAGGGCATCAGCCCCAGCATTTT
CDR3aa: CASSLGTGHQPQHF

v_gene: TRBV4-2
d_gene: -
abundance: many
j_gene: TRBJ1-5
CDR3nt: TGTGCCAGCAGCCAAGAGGGCCAGGGCCTGGTGCCCCAGCATTTT
CDR3aa: CASSQEGQGLVPQHF

v_gene: TRBV7-2
d_gene: -
abundance: -
j_gene: TRBJ2-7
CDR3nt: TGTGCCAGCAGCACCCAGGGATACGAGCAGTACTTC
CDR3aa: CASSTQGYEQYF

v_gene: TRBV18
d_gene: -
abundance: once
j_gene: TRBJ1-1
CDR3nt: TGTGCCAGCTCACTTCAGGGATCCCTCACTGAAGCTTTCTTT
CDR3aa: CASSLQGSLTEAFF

v_gene: TRBV15
d_gene: TRBD1
abundance: -
j_gene: TRBJ2-2
CDR3nt: TGTGCCACCAGCAGATACAGGGGTTTGGCCGGGGAGCTGTTTTTT
CDR3aa: CATSRYRGLAGELFF

v_gene: TRBV18
d_gene: -
abundance: once
j_gene: TRBJ2-5
CDR3nt: TGTGCCAGCTCACAGGAGAGGGAGACCCAGTACTTC
CDR3aa: CASSQERETQYF

v_gene: TRBV28
d_gene: -
abundance: -
j_gene: TRBJ2-1
CDR3nt: TGTGCCAGCAGTCCCTATGGCAGCTCTTGGTCGAGGCATGAGCAGTTCTTC
CDR3aa: CASSPYGSSWSRHEQFF

v_gene: TRBV27
d_gene: -
abundance: -
j_gene: TRBJ1-2
CDR3nt: TGTGCCAGCAGTTTAGACAGGACCTATGGCTACACCTTC
CDR3aa: CASSLDRTYGYTF

v_gene: TRBV4-3
d_gene: -
abundance: -
j_gene: TRBJ2-1
CDR3nt: TGCGCCAGCAGCCAAGTTGGAACTAACCTCTACAATGAGCAGTTCTTC
CDR3aa: CASSQVGTNLYNEQFF

v_gene: TRBV19
d_gene: TRBD1
abundance: -
j_gene: TRBJ2-1
CDR3nt: TGTGCCAGTAGTAGGTGGGGGGCCGGGACAGGATACAATGAGCAGTTCTTC
CDR3aa: CASSRWGAGTGYNEQFF

v_gene: TRBV24-1
d_gene: TRBD2
abundance: -
j_gene: TRBJ2-2
CDR3nt: TGTGCCACCAGTGATGGAGCGGGAGGGCTGGCGTTCGGGGAGCTGTTTTTT
CDR3aa: CATSDGAGGLAFGELFF

v_gene: TRBV28
d_gene: -
abundance: -
j_gene: TRBJ2-3
CDR3nt: TGTGCCAGCGGTTTCGAAGGGGACTCGGATACGCAGTATTTT
CDR3aa: CASGFEGDSDTQYF

v_gene: TRBV5-1
d_gene: -
abundance: -
j_gene: TRBJ2-2
CDR3nt: TGCGCCAGCAGCTTGGTGACGGGAGTAGACACCGGGGAGCTGTTTTTT
CDR3aa: CASSLVTGVDTGELFF

v_gene: TRBV7-8
d_gene: TRBD1
abundance: -
j_gene: TRBJ1-4
CDR3nt: TGTGCCAGCAGCAACGACAGGGGGCGAGATGAAAAACTGTTTTTT
CDR3aa: CASSNDRGRDEKLFF

v_gene: TRBV7-9
d_gene: -
abundance: -
j_gene: TRBJ1-1
CDR3nt: TGTGCCAGCAGCTTAGATCAGGGCACTGAAGCTTTCTTT
CDR3aa: CASSLDQGTEAFF

v_gene: TRBV9
d_gene: -
abundance: -
j_gene: TRBJ2-7
CDR3nt: TGTGCCAGCAGCGTAACGGAGACCTACGAGCAGTACTTC
CDR3aa: CASSVTETYEQYF

v_gene: TRBV24-1
d_gene: -
abundance: -
j_gene: TRBJ2-5
CDR3nt: TGTGCCACCAGACCCAACAGGGACCAAGGGTTTGGGACCCAGTACTTC
CDR3aa: CATRPNRDQGFGTQYF

v_gene: TRBV2
d_gene: -
abundance: few
j_gene: TRBJ2-2
CDR3nt: TGTGCCAGCAGTGAAACTCCTGTTTTGGGGGAGCTGTTTTTT
CDR3aa: CASSETPVLGELFF

v_gene: TRBV28
d_gene: TRBD1
abundance: -
j_gene: TRBJ1-1
CDR3nt: TGTGCCAGCAGCCTGCCCCAGGGGGCAACTGAAGCTTTCTTT
CDR3aa: CASSLPQGATEAFF

v_gene: TRBV7-3
d_gene: -
abundance: few
j_gene: TRBJ2-7
CDR3nt: TGTGCCAGCAGCCCTTGGAGGGGCGAGCAGTACTTC
CDR3aa: CASSPWRGEQYF

v_gene: TRBV6-2/TRBV6-3
d_gene: TRBD2
abundance: -
j_gene: TRBJ2-1
CDR3nt: TGTGCCAGCAGCCCCCTACCGGGAGGTCGGATTAATGAGCAGTTCTTC
CDR3aa: CASSPLPGGRINEQFF

v_gene: TRBV7-9
d_gene: -
abundance: many
j_gene: TRBJ2-2
CDR3nt: TGTGCCAGCAGCCAGTTATCCGGGGAGCTGTTTTTT
CDR3aa: CASSQLSGELFF